The sequence of this T cell receptor (beta chain) was determined in a study of control samples from healthy donors and cancer patients. Clones were sequenced by immunoSEQ multiplex PCR, and TCRdb holds only the in-frame ones, with some missing. The sample records approximately 69,000 clones, roughly 87% being singletons. Deletions cut 7 bases from V and 0 bases from J, with 6 bases between. The CDR3 sequence is 12 residues long. The germline CDR1 and CDR2 sequences are SEHNR and FQNEAQ (reference sequence). V and J are TRBV7-9 and TRBJ1-1; D unclear. The receptor was derived from a man aged 60 to 75 with colorectal cancer. The specimen was PBMCs. CDR3 amino acids: CASTSVNTEAFF. The CDR3 DNA is TGTGCCAGCACCTCGGTGAACACTGAAGCTTTCTTT.